The 20 T cell receptor beta chains presented below share a single source sample, sequenced in a study of identifying expanded T cells in peripheral blood. Clones were sequenced by immunoSEQ multiplex PCR, and TCRdb holds only the in-frame ones, with some missing. The top ten clones hold roughly 4.1% of a sample with about 86,000 clones, about 85% of them seen once. Sample: blood. Source of these receptors: a person aged 18 to 69 in good health.

This clone was seen just once. The genes are TRBV6-6 and TRBJ2-3, with TRBD2 matching 11 bases. In germline, CDR1 is MNHNY, CDR2 SVGAGI (reference sequence). Losses at the gene ends were 6 bases for V and 4 bases for J; bases not matched to a gene: 6. This CDR3 spans 15 amino acids. The CDR3 loop is CASRLAGGLADTQYF. Here the CDR3 DNA reads TGTGCCAGCAGATTAGCGGGGGGGCTCGCAGATACGCAGTATTTT.

This clone was seen more than once but under ten times. The rearrangement uses TRBV7-3 and TRBJ1-3; TRBD1 is a possible D gene (5 bases). Germline V gene lookup returns CDR1 SGHTA and CDR2 FQGTGA. The CDR3 runs to 14 residues. Trimming left V 5 bases short and J 2 bases short, with 10 bases between. The CDR3 is CASSTGTAGNTIYF. The DNA of the CDR3 is TGTGCCAGCAGCACCGGGACGGCTGGAAACACCATATATTTT.

The rearrangement joins TRBV29-1 to TRBJ2-1; a weak D match, TRBD1 (6 bases). Deletions cut 5 bases from V and 4 bases from J, with 12 bases between. This CDR3 is 13 amino acids long. Germline V gives CDR1 SQVTM, CDR2 ANQGSEA. In DNA form, the CDR3 reads TGCAGCGTTCTGGACAGAATTTACAATGAGCAGTTCTTC. The encoded protein is CSVLDRIYNEQFF.

Concerning this clone: At the DNA level, this CDR3 is encoded by other sequences in the same sample as well. The J gene is TRBJ2-1, the V gene TRBV15; D is unresolved. V lost 0 bases, J lost 6 bases, and 6 bases lay in between. The CDR3 is made up of 13 amino acids. Germline CDR1 is LNHNV and CDR2 is YYDKDF (reference sequence). The CDR3 reads CATSRERGNEQFF. The CDR3 DNA reads TGTGCCACCAGCAGAGAGCGAGGCAATGAGCAGTTCTTC.

The V call is TRBV12-5, the J call TRBJ1-4; D call uncertain. The CDR3 is made up of 12 amino acids. Germline V CDR1 and CDR2: LGHNT, FRNRAP. V was trimmed by 6 bases and J by 8 bases, leaving 10 bases between them. CDR3 sequence reads: CASGPDGEKLFF. Here the CDR3 DNA reads TGTGCTAGTGGCCCTGACGGCGAAAAACTGTTTTTT.

This clone was picked up one time. J is TRBJ1-5 and V is TRBV27; D gene unclear. This CDR3 has 14 amino acids. Trimming removed 10 bases at V and 1 base at J, with 14 bases between. The germline V gene has CDR1 MNHEY and CDR2 SMNVEV (reference sequence). CDR3 DNA: TGTGCCACCACTCTGATGGGGAGCAATCAGCCCCAGCATTTT. As protein: CATTLMGSNQPQHF.

The V gene is TRBV19, the J gene TRBJ1-5; unclear D gene. V was trimmed by 2 bases and J by 4 bases, leaving 12 bases between them. Germline lookup yields CDR1 LNHDA and CDR2 SQIVND (reference sequence). This CDR3 has 15 residues. CDR3 bases: TGTGCCAGTAGTATATATAAGGGCGTTAATCAGCCCCAGCATTTT. It specifies CASSIYKGVNQPQHF.

The V call is TRBV7-2, the J call TRBJ2-2, with D perhaps being TRBD1 or TRBD2 (6 bases each). Germline CDR1 reads SGHTA; CDR2 reads FQGNSA. V was clipped by 1 base and J by 5 bases, with 14 bases between them. CDR3 length: 16 residues. CDR3 nucleotide sequence: TGTGCCAGCAGCTTAGATTTTAGGGGGGTGACCGGGGAGCTGTTTTTT. Translation gives CASSLDFRGVTGELFF.

This clone was seen a handful of times. J is TRBJ1-6 and V is TRBV2, with D unclear. This CDR3 is built from 14 residues. From germline, CDR1 is SNHLY and CDR2 FYNNEI. Between the trimmed V and J ends, which lost 8 bases and 8 bases, there was a span of 16 bases. CDR3 nucleotides: TGTGCCAGCGATTCCTGTGGGTGCGATTCACCCCTCCACTTT. It specifies CASDSCGCDSPLHF.

The rearrangement joins TRBV18 to TRBJ1-4, with TRBD1 identical over 12 bases. With V trimmed by 6 bases and J by 6 bases, 5 bases remained unmatched. CDR3 length: 15 residues. Germline loops: CDR1 KGHSH, CDR2 LQKENI. DNA of the CDR3: TGTGCCAGCTCCCCCGGGACAGGGGGCTATGAAAAACTGTTTTTT. This gives the protein CASSPGTGGYEKLFF. Using reference TRBV18 and TRBJ1-4 for the parts outside the CDR3, the full variable domain is NAGVMQNPRHLVRRRGQEARLRCSPMKGHSHVYWYRQLPEEGLKFMVYLQKENIIDESGMPKERFSAEFPKEGPSILRIQQVVRGDSAAYFCASSPGTGGYEKLFFGSGTQLSVL.

J is TRBJ2-1 and V is TRBV4-3; perhaps TRBD1 as D (6 bases). V lost 0 bases to trimming and J lost 0 bases, with 18 bases between them. The germline CDR1 and CDR2 sequences are LGHNA and YSLEER. This CDR3 contains 19 residues. The CDR3 region has the DNA TGCGCCAGCAGCCAAGATTTCAGGACAGCCTACAGCTCCTACAATGAGCAGTTCTTC. Residues: CASSQDFRTAYSSYNEQFF.

V usage is TRBV5-6 and J usage is TRBJ1-2, with D maybe TRBD1 (5 bases). The CDR3 spans 14 residues. Germline CDR1 and CDR2: SGHDT and YYEEEE. V dropped 9 bases and J dropped 0 bases, with 15 bases sitting between them. CDR3 region: CATQGAGSNYGYTF. CDR3 bases: TGTGCCACCCAGGGTGCAGGGTCTAACTATGGCTACACCTTC.

This chain links TRBV2 with TRBJ1-1; D perhaps matches TRBD1 (5 bases). Germline V gives CDR1 SNHLY, CDR2 FYNNEI. The CDR3 is 14 residues long. Trimming took off 3 bases at V and 2 bases at J, with 10 bases between the two ends. The CDR3 DNA is TGTGCCAGCAGTGATCGGGACGGCAACACTGAAGCTTTCTTT. Translating it yields CASSDRDGNTEAFF.

The chain links TRBV7-2 to TRBJ1-4; TRBD1 agrees at 8 bases. Germline CDR1 is SGHTA and CDR2 is FQGNSA. The CDR3 sequence is 15 residues long. V lost 2 bases to trimming and J lost 7 bases; unmatched junction nucleotides: 6. The DNA for the CDR3 is TGTGCCAGCAGCTTAATGACAGGGGAGGTTGAAAAACTGTTTTTT. This translates into CASSLMTGEVEKLFF.

The J gene is TRBJ1-4, the V gene TRBV10-3; 8 bases line up with TRBD1. CDR1 is ENHRY and CDR2 is SYGVKD in the germline V gene. Losses at the gene ends were 4 bases for V and 8 bases for J; bases not matched to a gene: 6. The CDR3 loop spans 14 amino acids. DNA of the CDR3: TGTGCCATCAGTGGTCACAGGGGGGAGGAAAAACTGTTTTTT. This translates into CAISGHRGEEKLFF.

CDR3 bases: TGTGCCAGTATATCGACAGGGAGGAAAGCTTTCTTT. Its protein product is CASISTGRKAFF. This chain links TRBV19 with TRBJ1-1; 7 bases are shared with TRBD1. V lost 7 bases, J lost 9 bases, and 8 bases stayed unmatched. The CDR3 has 12 residues. Per the germline V gene, CDR1 is LNHDA and CDR2 is SQIVND (reference sequence).

The chain has TRBV20-1 and TRBJ2-7; D unresolved. Germline assignment: CDR1 DFQATT and CDR2 SNEGSKA (reference sequence). This CDR3 is 11 amino acids long. The V gene lost 0 bases and the J gene lost 6 bases, with 6 bases spanning the gap. CDR3 in DNA: TGCAGTGCTAGAGACCGGGTCGAGCAGTACTTC. Translation: CSARDRVEQYF.

The chain combines TRBV18 with TRBJ2-7; no clear D. The CDR3 loop spans 14 amino acids. V was cut by 5 bases and J by 4 bases, with 15 bases left in between. CDR1 and CDR2 from the germline V gene are KGHSH and LQKENI. In nucleotides, the CDR3 is TGTGCCAGCTCAGATTCTAGAGCTCTATACGAGCAGTACTTC. Residues: CASSDSRALYEQYF.

The chain links TRBV10-1 to TRBJ1-1; a possible D gene is TRBD1 (5 bases). This CDR3 is 14 amino acids long. The germline V and J ends were trimmed by 2 bases and 1 base, with 8 bases remaining between them. CDR1 and CDR2 (germline): WNHNN, SYGVQD (reference sequence). For the CDR3, the DNA is TGCGCCAGCAGTGAGAGGGGCCAGAACACTGAAGCTTTCTTT. Translated, it gives CASSERGQNTEAFF.

This chain uses TRBV5-6 with TRBJ1-5; 7 nucleotides line up with TRBD1. Losses at the gene ends were 3 bases for V and 7 bases for J; bases not matched to a gene: 7. This CDR3 has 14 amino acids. Germline lookup yields CDR1 SGHDT and CDR2 YYEEEE. The CDR3 sequence: CASSYRGRGQPQHF. DNA for the CDR3: TGTGCCAGCAGCTACAGGGGTCGTGGCCAGCCCCAGCATTTT.